This T cell receptor (beta chain) was obtained from a study of CD8 T cells in ankylosing spondylitis. Points from the study as a whole: Significantly higher representation of disease-linked clones was reported for matched ankylosing spondylitis synovial fluid. A TCR beta motif of 7 or 8 highly homologous variants appeared characteristic of ankylosing spondylitis blood. Clones linked to disease, bearing a CD8+ phenotype, were relatively rare in peripheral blood.

Quantitative molecular-barcoded 5'-RACE generated the TCR beta libraries. TCRdb re-analysed the 5' RACE reads in MiXCR, keeping a single row per CDR3 protein. The sample shows 300,000 to 350,000 distinct CDR3 sequences, roughly 14% of them seen only once. As to this clonotype: Its antigen remains unknown.

The CDR3 sequence is 15 residues long. Trimming pared 3 bases from V and 4 bases from J, leaving 14 bases between. V is TRBV12-3 or TRBV12-4 and J is TRBJ2-3; either TRBD1 or TRBD2 may supply D (6 bases each). Specimen: blood, either unsorted or a sorted T cell fraction (not recorded which). The sequence was collected from a male donor with ankylosing spondylitis or in good health (not recorded which). The CDR3 region has the DNA TGTGCCAGCAGTTTTCAGGGGAGGTTGGCAGATACGCAGTATTTT. Translating gives CASSFQGRLADTQYF.